This T cell receptor beta chain was retrieved from a study of graft-versus-host responses after intestinal transplantation. Across the study: Each transplant was multivisceral, liver-intestinal, or isolated intestinal. Recipients across the board were started on anti-thymocyte globulin induction, then kept on tacrolimus and steroids for roughly 3 years. Whole-study findings and limits: Detection of GvH clones occurred in recipient marrow, and some had their first appearance in ileum or blood.

CDR1 is SGHVS and CDR2 is FNYEAQ in the germline V gene. V lost 0 bases, J lost 0 bases, and 6 bases lay in between. The CDR3 extends over 14 amino acids. TCRdb's copy holds only in-frame clones and misses some; the assay was immunoSEQ multiplex PCR. This sample carries around 110,000 clones, just over 90% of them seen once, and the ten largest clones take under 0.2%. Comment on this clone: Its antigen is undetermined.

The receptor was derived from a human donor who received an intestinal transplant. The J gene is TRBJ2-7, the V gene TRBV7-6, with D perhaps matching TRBD2 (6 bases). Sequences were derived from unstimulated CD4+ T cells sorted from spleen or lymph node cells, sampled before intestinal transplant. Here the CDR3 reads CASSLAGGSYEQYF. In DNA, the CDR3 is TGTGCCAGCAGCTTAGCGGGGGGCTCCTACGAGCAGTACTTC.